These 22 T cell receptor beta chains were all obtained from the same sample, sequenced in a study of preoperative IRX-2 immunotherapy in early breast cancer. Assay: immunoSEQ multiplex PCR; the TCRdb copy retains only in-frame clones and omits some. The sample includes around 57,000 clones, roughly 94% seen only once; the top ten take 1.5% to 2%. Specified treatment: preoperative locoregional IRX-2 cytokine immunotherapy. This specimen was taken from a patient treated with IRX-2 immunotherapy. The receptors shown here come from a human donor with breast cancer.

The chain uses TRBV7-9 and TRBJ2-5; D not certain. The closer fit of TRBJ2-7 to the DNA end suggests the J call may be wrong. The CDR3 has 14 amino acids. From germline, CDR1 is SEHNR and CDR2 FQNEAQ (reference sequence). For the CDR3, the DNA is TGTGCCAGCAGCTTAGGAAACCTATTCCACGAGCAGTACTTC. The encoded protein is CASSLGNLFHEQYF.

This clone was recorded once. The rearrangement uses TRBV28 and TRBJ2-4; TRBD1 or TRBD2 may be the D gene (6 bases each). The CDR3 contains 17 residues. Germline-derived CDR1 and CDR2 are MDHEN and SYDVKM. Trimming took off 3 bases at V and 3 bases at J, with 18 bases between the two ends. The CDR3 region is CASSFLGGRRSKNIQYF. The CDR3 nucleotides are TGTGCCAGCAGTTTTTTGGGGGGCCGGAGGAGCAAAAACATTCAGTACTTC.

This chain uses TRBV29-1 with TRBJ2-5, with D uncertain. The germline V and J ends were trimmed by 5 bases and 1 base, with 8 bases remaining between them. This CDR3 region has 12 residues. Germline V lookup: CDR1 SQVTM, CDR2 ANQGSEA. CDR3 sequence reads: CSVFWGQETQYF. The DNA for the CDR3 is TGCAGCGTTTTCTGGGGCCAAGAGACCCAGTACTTC.

The CDR3 coding sequence is TGTGCCAGCAGCCTCGCCCTAGTCACAGATACGCAGTATTTT. Its translation is CASSLALVTDTQYF. The rearrangement joins TRBV5-8 to TRBJ2-3; D gene unclear. Trimming cost V 4 bases and J 2 bases, with 11 bases left between them. Looked up from germline, CDR1 is SGHTS and CDR2 is YDEGEE. CDR3 size: 14 residues.

V is TRBV6-5 and J is TRBJ2-7; possibly TRBD1 for D (5 bases). The CDR3 length is 14 residues. The ends were cut back, 2 bases at V and 1 base at J, with 9 bases in the middle. The germline CDR1 and CDR2 sequences are MNHEY and SVGAGI. CDR3 coding DNA: TGTGCCAGCAGTTACGCCGACAGATCCTACGAGCAGTACTTC. It yields the protein CASSYADRSYEQYF.

In this sample, this clone turned up once. This chain joins TRBV5-6 and TRBJ2-1, with unresolved D. V was clipped by 0 bases and J by 9 bases, with 4 bases between them. CDR3 length: 11 residues. The germline V gene encodes CDR1 SGHDT and CDR2 YYEEEE. CDR3 sequence reads: CASSLVGEQFF. As DNA, the CDR3 is TGTGCCAGCAGCTTGGTTGGTGAGCAGTTCTTC. Full variable domain (missing parts from reference TRBV5-6 and TRBJ2-1): DAGVTQSPTHLIKTRGQQVTLRCSPKSGHDTVSWYQQALGQGPQFIFQYYEEEERQRGNFPDRFSGHQFPNYSSELNVNALLLGDSALYLCASSLVGEQFFGPGTRLTVL.

This chain connects TRBV7-2 to TRBJ2-7; weak D call: TRBD2 (6 bases). Trimming left V 7 bases short and J 0 bases short, with 10 bases between. This CDR3 contains 13 residues. Germline-derived CDR1 and CDR2 are SGHTA and FQGNSA. CDR3 DNA: TGTGCCAGCACCCACGGGAGCTCCTACGAGCAGTACTTC. Its protein is CASTHGSSYEQYF. Combining the CDR3 with reference TRBV7-2 and TRBJ2-7 gives the whole variable domain GAGVSQSPSNKVTEKGKDVELRCDPISGHTALYWYRQSLGQGLEFLIYFQGNSAPDKSGLPSDRFSAERTGGSVSTLTIQRTQQEDSAVYLCASTHGSSYEQYFGPGTRLTVT.

The V call is TRBV5-1, the J call TRBJ2-7, with D perhaps TRBD1 (6 bases). The germline V gene encodes CDR1 SGHRS and CDR2 YFSETQ. The V and J ends lost 1 base and 4 bases respectively, with 30 bases between them. The CDR3 is 20 residues long. The CDR3 is CASSLSIKNEQGSPEYEQYF. As DNA, the CDR3 is TGCGCCAGCAGCTTGTCTATAAAAAATGAACAGGGTTCTCCAGAGTACGAGCAGTACTTC.

The V and J genes are TRBV27 and TRBJ1-1, with a possible D match to TRBD1 (5 bases). Trimming took off 2 bases at V and 5 bases at J, with 15 bases between the two ends. The CDR3 totals 15 residues. Germline-derived CDR1 and CDR2 are MNHEY and SMNVEV (reference sequence). CDR3 bases: TGTGCCAGCAGTTTACCGCCGGGGCGAGGAACTGAAGCTTTCTTT. Amino acids: CASSLPPGRGTEAFF.

As DNA, the CDR3 is TGCAGCGCCAATAGACAGGGGATCACTGAGCAGTTCTTC. Translating it yields CSANRQGITEQFF. This chain links TRBV29-1 with TRBJ2-1; 8 bases fit TRBD1. The junction had 11 bases not matched to a gene; V was cut back by 7 bases and J by 9 bases. Germline assignment: CDR1 SQVTM and CDR2 ANQGSEA. This CDR3 has 13 residues.

V and J are TRBV6-5 and TRBJ2-1; D is possibly TRBD2 (7 bases). Trimming took off 2 bases at V and 8 bases at J, with 16 bases between the two ends. CDR1 is MNHEY and CDR2 is SVGAGI in the germline V gene. This CDR3 has 15 amino acids. CDR3: CASSYVAGANYEQFF. CDR3 in DNA: TGTGCCAGCAGTTACGTTGCGGGGGCGAACTATGAGCAGTTCTTC.

The chain combines TRBV19 with TRBJ1-2; D not certain. CDR1 and CDR2 (germline): LNHDA, SQIVND (reference sequence). The CDR3 spans 13 residues. V lost 6 bases and J 2 bases, leaving 10 bases between the germline ends. The CDR3 nucleotides are TGTGCCAGTAGGGAGGACGGGAACTATGGCTACACCTTC. This codes for CASREDGNYGYTF.

This clone was seen only once. This chain links TRBV28 with TRBJ2-7; either TRBD1 or TRBD2 may supply D (5 bases each). CDR1 is MDHEN, CDR2 SYDVKM, per germline. The CDR3 contains 14 residues. Trimming took 6 bases from V and 3 from J, leaving 15 bases between them. The CDR3 nucleotides are TGTGCCAGCAGGGGGGTTACGGCCCACTACGAGCAGTACTTC. Amino acid sequence: CASRGVTAHYEQYF.

The chain couples TRBV27 to TRBJ1-2; tentatively, D is TRBD1 (6 bases). The germline CDR1 and CDR2 sequences are MNHEY and SMNVEV (reference sequence). CDR3 length equals 16 residues. V dropped 0 bases and J dropped 5 bases, with 16 bases sitting between them. The CDR3 nucleotides read TGTGCCAGCAGTTTATCGGGGGGGGCTCTGACTTATGGCTACACCTTC. Translating gives CASSLSGGALTYGYTF.

This rearrangement joins TRBV15 to TRBJ1-6, with D tentatively TRBD1 (5 bases). The CDR3 has 18 residues. Germline CDR1 is LNHNV and CDR2 is YYDKDF (reference sequence). With 1 base removed from V and 2 bases from J, the gap between germline ends came to 15 bases. For the CDR3, the DNA is TGTGCCACCAGCAGAGTTCGGGGAGGGGTGACCTATAATTCACCCCTCCACTTT. Translation: CATSRVRGGVTYNSPLHF. Drawing the rest from reference TRBV15 and TRBJ1-6, the complete variable domain is DAMVIQNPRYQVTQFGKPVTLSCSQTLNHNVMYWYQQKSSQAPKLLFHYYDKDFNNEADTPDNFQSRRPNTSFCFLDIRSPGLGDTAMYLCATSRVRGGVTYNSPLHFGNGTRLTVT.

The CDR3 bases are TGCGCCAGCAGCTTGGCCCCGACCGACTCCTACGAGCAGTACTTC. Residues: CASSLAPTDSYEQYF. V usage is TRBV5-1 and J usage is TRBJ2-5, with D unresolved. The closer fit of TRBJ2-7 to the DNA end suggests the J call may be wrong. The CDR3 runs 15 residues. Germline CDR1 SGHRS, CDR2 YFSETQ.

This clone was found once. The V and J genes are TRBV19 and TRBJ2-6; either TRBD1 or TRBD2 may fit D (5 bases each). CDR1 is LNHDA and CDR2 is SQIVND in the germline V gene (reference sequence). The CDR3 is 15 amino acids. Trimming removed 7 bases from V and 0 bases from J, with 10 bases in between. CDR3 in amino acids: CASTNGGSGANVLTF. Here the CDR3 DNA reads TGTGCCAGTACAAATGGGGGCTCTGGGGCCAACGTCCTGACTTTC.

This clone is a singleton in its sample. The chain recombines TRBV7-2 with TRBJ1-1, with a possible D match to TRBD1 (5 bases). Germline CDR1 is SGHTA and CDR2 is FQGNSA. Between the trimmed V and J ends, which lost 1 base and 11 bases, there was a span of 23 bases. The CDR3 contains 16 residues. The CDR3 protein is CASSLVPATGGGEAFF. The CDR3 nucleotides read TGTGCCAGCAGCTTAGTCCCGGCAACGGGTGGGGGGGAGGCTTTCTTT.

The chain is built from TRBV28 and TRBJ2-2; D gene unclear. CDR1 is MDHEN, CDR2 SYDVKM, per germline. The V and J ends lost 3 bases and 6 bases respectively, with 2 bases between them. The CDR3 is 11 amino acids. CDR3 bases: TGTGCCAGCAGTTTTGCCGGGGAGCTGTTTTTT. Protein: CASSFAGELFF.

The chain joins TRBV6-1 to TRBJ1-5; D is uncertain. The germline V and J ends were trimmed by 4 bases and 3 bases, with 10 bases remaining between them. CDR1 is MNHNS, CDR2 SASEGT, per germline. There are 14 residues in the CDR3. CDR3 in amino acids: CASSVAENNQPQHF. The CDR3 DNA reads as TGTGCCAGCAGTGTAGCAGAAAACAATCAGCCCCAGCATTTT.

The genes are TRBV7-2 and TRBJ1-1, with D perhaps TRBD1 (5 bases). CDR1 and CDR2 (germline): SGHTA, FQGNSA. CDR3 size: 15 residues. Deletions cut 7 bases from V and 7 bases from J, with 22 bases between. The CDR3 region is CASTSPWGMGDEAFF. CDR3 nucleotide sequence: TGTGCCAGCACTTCACCTTGGGGGATGGGGGATGAAGCTTTCTTT.

The rearrangement uses TRBV11-2 and TRBJ2-1; D gene unclear. CDR1 is SGHAT and CDR2 is FQNNGV in the germline V gene. V was trimmed by 3 bases and J by 3 bases, leaving 12 bases between them. CDR3 length equals 15 residues. CDR3 loop: CASSFSGLSYNEQFF. Here the CDR3 DNA reads TGTGCCAGCAGCTTTTCAGGTCTAAGCTACAATGAGCAGTTCTTC. Looking up the rest from reference TRBV11-2 and TRBJ2-1 gives the full variable domain: EAGVAQSPRYKIIEKRQSVAFWCNPISGHATLYWYQQILGQGPKLLIQFQNNGVVDDSQLPKDRFSAERLKGVDSTLKIQPAKLEDSAVYLCASSFSGLSYNEQFFGPGTRLTVL.